This T cell receptor (beta chain) was profiled in a study of blood T cell repertoires in COVID-19. Study-wide context: The origin of the acute and convalescent COVID-19 samples was the United States, Italy and Spain. T cells, B-cell-depleted T cells, or PBMCs provided the cDNA or gDNA that served as material.

The CDR3 is made up of 13 amino acids. V lost 4 bases, J lost 2 bases, and 8 bases lay in between. Germline lookup yields CDR1 MNHEY and CDR2 SVGAGI. The authors' processing: By means of reference gene primer amplification, nucleated cell counts were estimated. Profiled with immunoSEQ multiplex PCR; TCRdb holds only in-frame clones, not every one. V and J calls plus clone size are reproduced from that table; the DNA served to infer D and trimming. Of a few hundred thousand clones listed, about 85% are singletons. Sequenced input: peripheral blood. V and J are TRBV6-5 and TRBJ1-1, with a tentative D call TRBD1 (5 bases). The receptor comes from a woman between 18 and 29 years old with acute or convalescent COVID-19. The CDR3 bases are TGTGCCAGCAGTTTACAGGCAAACACTGAAGCTTTCTTT. Translation gives CASSLQANTEAFF.